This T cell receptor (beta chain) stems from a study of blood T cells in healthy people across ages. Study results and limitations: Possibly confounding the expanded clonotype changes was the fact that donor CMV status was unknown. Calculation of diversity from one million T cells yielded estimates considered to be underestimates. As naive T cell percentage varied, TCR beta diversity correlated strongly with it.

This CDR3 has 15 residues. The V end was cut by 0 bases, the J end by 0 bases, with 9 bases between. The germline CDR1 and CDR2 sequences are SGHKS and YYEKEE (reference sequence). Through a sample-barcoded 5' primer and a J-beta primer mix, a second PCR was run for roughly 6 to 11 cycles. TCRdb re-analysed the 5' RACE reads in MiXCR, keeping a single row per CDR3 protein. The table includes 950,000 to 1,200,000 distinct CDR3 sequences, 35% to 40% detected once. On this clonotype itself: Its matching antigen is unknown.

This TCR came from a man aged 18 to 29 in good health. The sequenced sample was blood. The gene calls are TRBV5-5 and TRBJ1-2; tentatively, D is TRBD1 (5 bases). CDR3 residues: CASSLETTANYGYTF. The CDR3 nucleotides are TGTGCCAGCAGCTTGGAGACGACAGCTAACTATGGCTACACCTTC.